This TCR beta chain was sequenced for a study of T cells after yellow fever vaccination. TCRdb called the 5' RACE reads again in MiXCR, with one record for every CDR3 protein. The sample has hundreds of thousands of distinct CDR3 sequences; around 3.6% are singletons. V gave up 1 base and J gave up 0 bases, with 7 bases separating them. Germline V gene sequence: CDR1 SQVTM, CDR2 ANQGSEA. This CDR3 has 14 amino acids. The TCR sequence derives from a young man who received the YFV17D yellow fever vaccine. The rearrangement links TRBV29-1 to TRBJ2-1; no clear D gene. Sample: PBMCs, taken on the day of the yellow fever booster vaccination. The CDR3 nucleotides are TGCAGCGTTGAAGGGGCAAACTCCTACAATGAGCAGTTCTTC. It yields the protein CSVEGANSYNEQFF.